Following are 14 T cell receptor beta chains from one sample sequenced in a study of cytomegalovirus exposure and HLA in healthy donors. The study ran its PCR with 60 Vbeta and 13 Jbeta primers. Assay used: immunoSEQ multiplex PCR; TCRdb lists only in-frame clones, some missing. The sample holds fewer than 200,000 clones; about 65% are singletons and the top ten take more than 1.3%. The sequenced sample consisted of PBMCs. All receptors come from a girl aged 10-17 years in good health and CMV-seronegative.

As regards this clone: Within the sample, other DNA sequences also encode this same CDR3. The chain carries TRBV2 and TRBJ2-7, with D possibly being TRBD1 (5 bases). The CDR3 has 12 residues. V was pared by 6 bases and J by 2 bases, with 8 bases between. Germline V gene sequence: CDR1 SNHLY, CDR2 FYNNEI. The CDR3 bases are TGTGCCAGCAGCGGACAAGCCTACGAGCAGTACTTC. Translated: CASSGQAYEQYF.

CDR3 sequence (DNA): TGTGCCAGCAGCCAACAGGGAATGAACACTGAAGCTTTCTTT. Its translation: CASSQQGMNTEAFF. This chain links TRBV6-6 with TRBJ1-1; a possible D gene is TRBD1 (6 bases). This CDR3 is 14 amino acids long. V was clipped by 6 bases and J by 0 bases, with 11 bases between them. The V gene's germline CDR1 is MNHNY and CDR2 SVGAGI (reference sequence).

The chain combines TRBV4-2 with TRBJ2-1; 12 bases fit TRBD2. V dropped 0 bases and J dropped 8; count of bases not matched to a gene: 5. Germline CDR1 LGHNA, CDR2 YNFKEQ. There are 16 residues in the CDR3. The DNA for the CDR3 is TGTGCCAGCAGCCAAGAGCTAGCGGGGGGGGTCGATGAGCAGTTCTTC. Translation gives CASSQELAGGVDEQFF.

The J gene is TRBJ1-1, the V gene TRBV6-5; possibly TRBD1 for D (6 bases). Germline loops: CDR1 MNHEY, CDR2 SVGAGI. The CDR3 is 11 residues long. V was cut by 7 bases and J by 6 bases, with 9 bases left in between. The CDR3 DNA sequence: TGTGCCAGCATGGGGGCGGCTGAAGCTTTCTTT. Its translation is CASMGAAEAFF.

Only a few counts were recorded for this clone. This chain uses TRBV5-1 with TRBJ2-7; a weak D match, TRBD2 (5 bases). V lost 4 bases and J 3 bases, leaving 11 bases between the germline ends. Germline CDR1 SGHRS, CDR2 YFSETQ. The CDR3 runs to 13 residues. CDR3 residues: CASSLTSYYEQYF. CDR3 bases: TGCGCCAGCAGCCTTACTAGTTACTACGAGCAGTACTTC.

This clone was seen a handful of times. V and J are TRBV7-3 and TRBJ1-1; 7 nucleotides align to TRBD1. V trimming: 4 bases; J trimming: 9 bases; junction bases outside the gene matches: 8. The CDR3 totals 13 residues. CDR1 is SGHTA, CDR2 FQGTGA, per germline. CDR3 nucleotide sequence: TGTGCCAGCAGCTCCTATGGGACAGATAAAGCTTTCTTT. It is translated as CASSSYGTDKAFF.

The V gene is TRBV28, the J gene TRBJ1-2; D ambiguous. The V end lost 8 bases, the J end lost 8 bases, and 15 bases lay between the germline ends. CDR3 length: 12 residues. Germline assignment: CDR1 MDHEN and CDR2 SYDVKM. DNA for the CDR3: TGTGCCAGCGGGCACTGGGCGTCCGGCTACACCTTC. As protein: CASGHWASGYTF.

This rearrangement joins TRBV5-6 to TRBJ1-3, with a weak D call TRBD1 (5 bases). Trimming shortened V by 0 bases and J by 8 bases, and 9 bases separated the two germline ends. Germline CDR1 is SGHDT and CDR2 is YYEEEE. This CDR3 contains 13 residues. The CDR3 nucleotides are TGTGCCAGCAGCTTGGTGGGAGGGGACACCATATATTTT. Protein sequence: CASSLVGGDTIYF.

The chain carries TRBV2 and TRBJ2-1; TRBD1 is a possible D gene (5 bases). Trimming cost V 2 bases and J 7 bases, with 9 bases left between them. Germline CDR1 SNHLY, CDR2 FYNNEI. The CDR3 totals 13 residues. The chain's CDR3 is CASSEYGANEQFF. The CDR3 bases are TGTGCCAGCAGTGAATATGGGGCGAATGAGCAGTTCTTC.

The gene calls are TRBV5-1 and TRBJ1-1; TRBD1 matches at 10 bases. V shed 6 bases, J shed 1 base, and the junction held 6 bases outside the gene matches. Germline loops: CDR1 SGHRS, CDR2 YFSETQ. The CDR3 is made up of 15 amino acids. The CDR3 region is CASIAGTGENTEAFF. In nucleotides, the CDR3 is TGCGCCAGCATCGCTGGGACAGGGGAGAACACTGAAGCTTTCTTT.

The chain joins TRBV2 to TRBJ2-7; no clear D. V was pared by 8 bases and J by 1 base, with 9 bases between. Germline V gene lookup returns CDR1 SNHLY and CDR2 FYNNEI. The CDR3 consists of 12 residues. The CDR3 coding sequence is TGTGCCAGCTCAGGCAGTTCCTACGAGCAGTACTTC. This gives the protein CASSGSSYEQYF.

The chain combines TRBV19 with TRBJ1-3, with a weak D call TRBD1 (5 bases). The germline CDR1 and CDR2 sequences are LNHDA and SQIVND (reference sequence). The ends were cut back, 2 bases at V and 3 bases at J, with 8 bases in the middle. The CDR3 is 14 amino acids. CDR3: CASSITGGGNTIYF. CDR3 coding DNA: TGTGCCAGTAGTATAACAGGTGGTGGAAACACCATATATTTT.

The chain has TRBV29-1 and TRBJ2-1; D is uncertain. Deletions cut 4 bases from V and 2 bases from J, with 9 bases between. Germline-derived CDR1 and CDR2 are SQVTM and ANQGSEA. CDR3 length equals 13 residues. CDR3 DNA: TGCAGCGTTGCTTCAGTGACCTACAATGAGCAGTTCTTC. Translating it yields CSVASVTYNEQFF.

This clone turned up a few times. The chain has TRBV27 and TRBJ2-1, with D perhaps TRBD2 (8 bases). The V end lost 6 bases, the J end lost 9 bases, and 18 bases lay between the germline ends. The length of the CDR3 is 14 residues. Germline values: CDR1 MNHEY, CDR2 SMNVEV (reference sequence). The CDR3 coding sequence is TGTGCCAGCAGGTCAGGGGGGGCGGGGGGTGAGCAGTTCTTC. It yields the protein CASRSGGAGGEQFF.